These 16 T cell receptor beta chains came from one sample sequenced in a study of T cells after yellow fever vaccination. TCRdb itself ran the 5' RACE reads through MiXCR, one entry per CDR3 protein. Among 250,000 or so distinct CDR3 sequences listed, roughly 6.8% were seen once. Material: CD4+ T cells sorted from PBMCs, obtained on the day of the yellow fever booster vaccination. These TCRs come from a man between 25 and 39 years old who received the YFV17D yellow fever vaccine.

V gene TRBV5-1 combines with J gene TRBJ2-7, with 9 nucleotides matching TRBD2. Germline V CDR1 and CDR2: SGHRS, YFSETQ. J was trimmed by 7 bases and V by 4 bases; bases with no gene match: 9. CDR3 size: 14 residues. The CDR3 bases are TGCGCCAGCAGCGGCGACCTAGCGGGGCTAGAGCAGTACTTC. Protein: CASSGDLAGLEQYF. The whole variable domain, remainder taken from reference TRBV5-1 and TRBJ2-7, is KAGVTQTPRYLIKTRGQQVTLSCSPISGHRSVSWYQQTPGQGLQFLFEYFSETQRNKGNFPGRFSGRQFSNSRSEMNVSTLELGDSALYLCASSGDLAGLEQYFGPGTRLTVT.

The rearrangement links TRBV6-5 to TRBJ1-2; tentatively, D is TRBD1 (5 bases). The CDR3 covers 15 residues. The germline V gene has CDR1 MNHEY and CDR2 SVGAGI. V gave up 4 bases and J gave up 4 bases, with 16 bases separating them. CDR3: CASSSPGGRGYGYTF. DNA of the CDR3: TGTGCCAGCAGTTCCCCGGGGGGACGAGGCTATGGCTACACCTTC.

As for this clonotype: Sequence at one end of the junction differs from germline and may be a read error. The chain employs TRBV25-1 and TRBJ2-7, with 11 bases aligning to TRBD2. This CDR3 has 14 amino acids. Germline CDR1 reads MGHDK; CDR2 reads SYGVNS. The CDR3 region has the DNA TGTGCCAGCAGTCTAGCGGGAGGTACCTACGAGCGGTACTTC. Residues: CASSLAGGTYERYF.

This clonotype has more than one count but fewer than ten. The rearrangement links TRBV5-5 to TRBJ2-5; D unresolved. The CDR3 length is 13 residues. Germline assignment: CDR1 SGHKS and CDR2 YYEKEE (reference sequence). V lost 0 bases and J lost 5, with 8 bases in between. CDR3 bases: TGTGCCAGCAGCTTGGTGTACGGGGAGACCCAGTACTTC. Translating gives CASSLVYGETQYF.

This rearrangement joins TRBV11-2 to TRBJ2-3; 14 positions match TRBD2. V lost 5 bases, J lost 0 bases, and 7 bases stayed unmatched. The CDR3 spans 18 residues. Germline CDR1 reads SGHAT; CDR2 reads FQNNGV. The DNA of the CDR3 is TGTGCCAGCAGCCCACGACTAGCGGGAGGGCTGAGCACAGATACGCAGTATTTT. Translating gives CASSPRLAGGLSTDTQYF. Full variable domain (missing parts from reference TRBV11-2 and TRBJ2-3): EAGVAQSPRYKIIEKRQSVAFWCNPISGHATLYWYQQILGQGPKLLIQFQNNGVVDDSQLPKDRFSAERLKGVDSTLKIQPAKLEDSAVYLCASSPRLAGGLSTDTQYFGPGTRLTVL.

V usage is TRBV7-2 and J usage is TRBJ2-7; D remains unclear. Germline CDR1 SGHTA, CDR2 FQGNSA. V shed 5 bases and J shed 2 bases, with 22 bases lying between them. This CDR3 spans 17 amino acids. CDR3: CASSPNYVPNPPYEQYF. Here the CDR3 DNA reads TGTGCCAGCAGCCCCAATTATGTGCCCAACCCGCCCTACGAGCAGTACTTC.

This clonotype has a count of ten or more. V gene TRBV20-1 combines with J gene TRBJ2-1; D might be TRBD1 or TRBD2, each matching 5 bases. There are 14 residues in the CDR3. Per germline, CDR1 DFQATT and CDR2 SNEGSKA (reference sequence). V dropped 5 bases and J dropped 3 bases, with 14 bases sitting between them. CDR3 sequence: CSAARDPVYNEQFF. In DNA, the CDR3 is TGCAGTGCTGCACGGGACCCAGTCTACAATGAGCAGTTCTTC.

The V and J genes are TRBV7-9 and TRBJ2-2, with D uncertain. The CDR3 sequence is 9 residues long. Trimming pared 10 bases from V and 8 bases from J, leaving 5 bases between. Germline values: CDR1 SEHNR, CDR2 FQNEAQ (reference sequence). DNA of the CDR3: TGTGCCACCTCGGGGGAGCTGTTTTTT. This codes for CATSGELFF.

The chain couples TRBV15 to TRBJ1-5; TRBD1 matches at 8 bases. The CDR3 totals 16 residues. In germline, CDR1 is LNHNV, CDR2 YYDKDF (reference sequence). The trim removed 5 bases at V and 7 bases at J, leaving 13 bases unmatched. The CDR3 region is CATSLTGQGWKQPQHF. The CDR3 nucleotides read TGTGCCACCAGCCTAACAGGACAGGGATGGAAGCAGCCCCAGCATTTT.

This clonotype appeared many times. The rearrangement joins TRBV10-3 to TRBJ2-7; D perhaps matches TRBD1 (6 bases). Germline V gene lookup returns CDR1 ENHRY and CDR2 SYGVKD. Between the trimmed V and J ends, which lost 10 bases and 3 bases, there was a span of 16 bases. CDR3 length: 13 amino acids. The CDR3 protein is CATHPGQLYEQYF. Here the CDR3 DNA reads TGTGCCACCCACCCGGGACAACTCTACGAGCAGTACTTC.

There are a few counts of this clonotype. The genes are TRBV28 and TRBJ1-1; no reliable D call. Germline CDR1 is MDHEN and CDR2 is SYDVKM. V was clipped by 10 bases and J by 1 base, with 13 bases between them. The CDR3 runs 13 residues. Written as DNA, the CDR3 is TGTGCCATTTTAAATTCACGGAACACTGAAGCTTTCTTT. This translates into CAILNSRNTEAFF.

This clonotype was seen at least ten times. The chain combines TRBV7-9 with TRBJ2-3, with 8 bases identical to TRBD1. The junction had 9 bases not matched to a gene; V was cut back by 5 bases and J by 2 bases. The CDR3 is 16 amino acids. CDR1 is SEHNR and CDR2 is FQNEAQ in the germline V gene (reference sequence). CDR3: CASSPGTGRATDTQYF. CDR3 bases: TGTGCCAGCAGCCCAGGGACAGGACGAGCCACAGATACGCAGTATTTT.

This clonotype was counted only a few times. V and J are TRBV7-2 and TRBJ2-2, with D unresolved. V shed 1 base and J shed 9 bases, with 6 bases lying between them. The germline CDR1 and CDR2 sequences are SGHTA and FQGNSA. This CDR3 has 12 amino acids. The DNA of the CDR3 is TGTGCCAGCAGCTTAGTGGTGCGGGAGCTGTTTTTT. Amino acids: CASSLVVRELFF.

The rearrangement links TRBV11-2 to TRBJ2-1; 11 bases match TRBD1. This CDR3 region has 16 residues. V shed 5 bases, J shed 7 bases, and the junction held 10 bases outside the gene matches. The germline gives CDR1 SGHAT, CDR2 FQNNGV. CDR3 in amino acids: CASSRWPGQGVNEQFF. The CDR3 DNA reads TGTGCCAGCAGCCGGTGGCCGGGACAGGGGGTTAATGAGCAGTTCTTC.

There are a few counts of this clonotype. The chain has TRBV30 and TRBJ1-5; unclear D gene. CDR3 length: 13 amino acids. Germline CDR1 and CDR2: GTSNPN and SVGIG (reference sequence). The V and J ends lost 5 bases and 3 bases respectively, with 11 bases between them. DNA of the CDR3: TGTGCCTGGGGCCGGGATTTCAATCAGCCCCAGCATTTT. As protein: CAWGRDFNQPQHF.

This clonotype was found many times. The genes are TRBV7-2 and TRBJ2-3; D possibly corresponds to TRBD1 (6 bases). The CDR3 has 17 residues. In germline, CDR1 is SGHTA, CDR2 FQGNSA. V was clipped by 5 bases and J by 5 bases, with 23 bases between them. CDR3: CASSPTVSRGIGDTQYF. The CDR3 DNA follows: TGTGCCAGCAGCCCGACCGTCTCCAGGGGAATTGGAGATACGCAGTATTTT.